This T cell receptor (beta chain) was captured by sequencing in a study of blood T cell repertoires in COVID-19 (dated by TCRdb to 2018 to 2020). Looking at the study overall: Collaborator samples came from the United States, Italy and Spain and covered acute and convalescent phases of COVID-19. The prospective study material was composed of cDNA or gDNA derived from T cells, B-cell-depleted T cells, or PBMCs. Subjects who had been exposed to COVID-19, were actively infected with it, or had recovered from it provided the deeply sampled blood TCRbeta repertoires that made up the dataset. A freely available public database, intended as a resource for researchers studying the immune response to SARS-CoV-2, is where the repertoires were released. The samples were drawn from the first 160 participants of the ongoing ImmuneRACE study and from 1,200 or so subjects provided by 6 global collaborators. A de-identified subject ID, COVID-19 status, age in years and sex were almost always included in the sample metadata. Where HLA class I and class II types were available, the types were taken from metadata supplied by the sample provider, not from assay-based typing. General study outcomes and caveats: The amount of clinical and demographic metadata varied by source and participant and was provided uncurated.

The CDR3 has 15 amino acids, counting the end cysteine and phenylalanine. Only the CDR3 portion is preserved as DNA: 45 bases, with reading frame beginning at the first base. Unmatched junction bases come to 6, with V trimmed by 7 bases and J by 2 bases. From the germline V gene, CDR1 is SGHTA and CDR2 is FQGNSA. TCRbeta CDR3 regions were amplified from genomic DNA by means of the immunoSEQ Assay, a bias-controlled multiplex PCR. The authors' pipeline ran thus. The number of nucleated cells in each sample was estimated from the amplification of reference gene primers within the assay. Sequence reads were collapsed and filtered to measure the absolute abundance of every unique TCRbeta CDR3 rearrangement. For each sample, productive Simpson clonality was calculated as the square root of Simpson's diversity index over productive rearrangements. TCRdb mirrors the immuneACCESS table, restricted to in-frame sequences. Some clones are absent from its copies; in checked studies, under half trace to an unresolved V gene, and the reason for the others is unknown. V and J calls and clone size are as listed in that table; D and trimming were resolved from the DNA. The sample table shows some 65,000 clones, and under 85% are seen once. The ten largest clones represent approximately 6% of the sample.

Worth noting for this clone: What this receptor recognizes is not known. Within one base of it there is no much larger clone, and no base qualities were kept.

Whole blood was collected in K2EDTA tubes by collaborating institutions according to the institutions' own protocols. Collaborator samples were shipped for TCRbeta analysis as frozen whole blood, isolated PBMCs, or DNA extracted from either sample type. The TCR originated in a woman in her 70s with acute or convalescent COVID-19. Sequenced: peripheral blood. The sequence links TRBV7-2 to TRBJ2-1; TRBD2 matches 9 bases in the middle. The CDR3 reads CASTPAGGTYNEQFF. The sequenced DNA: TGTGCCAGCACCCCCGCGGGGGGGACCTACAATGAGCAGTTCTTC. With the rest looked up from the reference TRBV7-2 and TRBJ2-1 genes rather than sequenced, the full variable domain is GAGVSQSPSNKVTEKGKDVELRCDPISGHTALYWYRQSLGQGLEFLIYFQGNSAPDKSGLPSDRFSAERTGGSVSTLTIQRTQQEDSAVYLCASTPAGGTYNEQFFGPGTRLTVL.